This TCR beta chain was identified during a study of cytomegalovirus exposure and HLA in healthy donors. General observations from the study: Both high specificity and high sensitivity reportedly marked the classifier's diagnosis of cytomegalovirus status. Previously analyzed data showed that most TCR beta V segments were productive at a frequency of about 90% or about 30%. Some public TCRs appeared in many individuals, while most sequences were rare.

The PCR ran on 60 Vbeta and 13 Jbeta primers. Assay: immunoSEQ multiplex PCR; the TCRdb copy retains only in-frame clones and omits some. This table has 60,000 to 90,000 clones, 55% to 80% appearing once. This CDR3 region has 12 residues. Germline-derived CDR1 and CDR2 are SQVTM and ANQGSEA. The V gene end was trimmed by 7 bases and the J gene end by 4 bases; junction bases not matched to a gene: 2. About this clone itself: Its antigen is unidentified.

The sequence derives from a middle-aged man in good health and CMV-seropositive. The sample was PBMCs. This sequence joins TRBV29-1 and TRBJ1-5; TRBD1 matches 9 bases. The CDR3 loop is CSAGTGNQPQHF. Written as DNA, the CDR3 is TGCAGCGCCGGGACAGGGAATCAGCCCCAGCATTTT.